The rows below give T cell receptor beta chains drawn from one sample of a study of T cells in Graves' hyperthyroidism and ophthalmopathy. TCRdb independently ran MiXCR on the multiplex PCR reads; one entry per CDR3 protein. The top ten clones hold roughly 15% of a sample with a few hundred thousand distinct CDR3 sequences, roughly 18% of them seen once. Sequenced material: blood. These receptors came from a middle-aged woman with Graves' ophthalmopathy. The CDR3 runs from the conserved cysteine through the conserved F or W. The size entry is marked missing in some rows and otherwise reads once, few, many or a size class.

V gene	clone size	CDR3 length	J gene	CDR3 protein
TRBV13	many	16	TRBJ1-1	CASSLESGAGGMEAFF
TRBV7-2	many	13	TRBJ2-7	CASRLAGAYEQYF
TRBV12-5	many	15	TRBJ1-2	CASGRDGEMTGGYTF
TRBV12-3/TRBV12-4	many	15	TRBJ2-5	CASRSGAGGLKTQYF
TRBV2	NA	14	TRBJ2-5	CASSEVVGKETQYF
TRBV5-1	NA	14	TRBJ1-2	CASSLGGGAGGYTF
TRBV2	many	13	TRBJ2-6	CASKAAGANVLTF
TRBV2	many	14	TRBJ1-2	CASSEGGTGSGYTF
TRBV5-1	many	16	TRBJ1-3	CASSLERGSSGNTIYF
TRBV9	many	13	TRBJ2-5	CASSVDLGETQYF
TRBV12-3/TRBV12-4	few	14	TRBJ1-1	CASRSGTMNTEAFF
TRBV10-1	many	11	TRBJ2-7	CASRRAYEQYF
TRBV28	few	15	TRBJ2-7	CASSLLRRGEDEQYF
TRBV19	many	13	TRBJ2-7	CASSYQRDYEQYF
TRBV5-1	many	16	TRBJ2-6	CASSATGFSGANVLTF
TRBV28	NA	14	TRBJ2-7	CATSLLAKGDEQYF
TRBV20-1	many	15	TRBJ1-1	CSARDRAWGNTEAFF
TRBV5-1	NA	15	TRBJ2-2	CASSLLGGRGGELFF
TRBV12-3/TRBV12-4	many	12	TRBJ1-5	CASSYSGGPQHF
TRBV7-9	many	14	TRBJ2-7	CASSSPGRMGEQYF
TRBV28	many	14	TRBJ1-5	CASSPGQGSQPQHF
TRBV11-2	many	13	TRBJ1-1	CASSLMRYTEAFF
TRBV28	NA	14	TRBJ2-5	CASSHREFQETQYF
TRBV7-2	many	15	TRBJ2-7	CASSQGQGAAYEQYF
TRBV10-3	many	12	TRBJ2-3	CAIASVSDTQYF
TRBV7-2	many	16	TRBJ1-2	CASSQSVRPGTYGYTF
TRBV6-5	many	12	TRBJ2-7	CASTQGIYEQYF
TRBV20-1	many	14	TRBJ1-5	CSATTTGSNQPQHF
TRBV11-2	NA	18	TRBJ2-7	CASSFTGLAGGPGYEQYF
TRBV11-2	few	13	TRBJ2-5	CASSLEKRETQYF
TRBV15	many	14	TRBJ1-1	CATSRDFGNTEAFF
TRBV20-1	NA	16	TRBJ2-7	CSGRNPPEMNSYEQYF
TRBV2	many	12	TRBJ1-2	CASSEENYGYTF
TRBV6-1	many	14	TRBJ2-7	CASTRRDRDHEQYF
TRBV28	many	14	TRBJ1-1	CASSLPGRNTEAFF
TRBV25-1	many	15	TRBJ1-2	CASSDPGVTPGGYTF
TRBV20-1	many	12	TRBJ2-7	CSARTRLYEQYF
TRBV7-2	many	12	TRBJ1-1	CASSLDFGEAFF
TRBV7-9	many	14	TRBJ2-7	CASSPDGGGNEQYF
TRBV19	many	15	TRBJ1-5	CASSSDRRSSLPQHF
TRBV12-3/TRBV12-4	many	15	TRBJ1-1	CASSFEGRVGTEAFF
TRBV28	many	13	TRBJ1-2	CASSSGQGAGYTF
TRBV20-1	many	15	TRBJ1-2	CSASLSAGTGVGYTF
TRBV19	many	13	TRBJ2-7	CASSPTSGYEQYF
TRBV20-1	NA	11	TRBJ2-7	CSAMSSYEQYF
TRBV6-1	many	16	TRBJ1-1	CASSEPRLKRNTEAFF
TRBV6-1	many	12	TRBJ1-2	CASSPTAYGYTF
TRBV9	many	14	TRBJ1-1	CASSVVPGLTEAFF
TRBV6-1	many	15	TRBJ1-1	CASRPDRGRDTEAFF
TRBV12-3/TRBV12-4	few	13	TRBJ2-5	CASRTGGIETQYF
TRBV27	many	13	TRBJ2-7	CASSPLPLREQYF